This TCR beta chain originates from a study of T cell responses to AZD1222 COVID-19 vaccine. Study-wide context: Analyses pooled second doses at about 4 or about 12 weeks.

V was cut by 10 bases and J by 5 bases, with 17 bases left in between. This CDR3 has 14 amino acids. From germline, CDR1 is MNHEY and CDR2 SVGAGI. General study results and limits: Baseline seropositivity characterized only a handful of AZD1222 recipients. Spike-wide vaccine-associated CD4 TCRs dominated at 160-218 and 743-854. Donor demographics were predominantly white British with a female majority; clonal diversity may be underestimated.

Assay used: immunoSEQ multiplex PCR; TCRdb lists only in-frame clones, some missing. The sample consists of more than 110,000 clones, 85% to 95% of them appearing once. Worth noting for this clone: Its antigen is still unknown.

The sample consisted of peripheral blood, taken on day 0 of AZD1222 vaccination. The V gene is TRBV6-5, the J gene TRBJ1-4, with TRBD1 as a possible D gene (5 bases). This clonotype was sampled from an adult in good health. CDR3 in amino acids: CAIGGAGLNEKLFF. Here the CDR3 DNA reads TGTGCCATCGGTGGGGCAGGGCTAAATGAAAAACTGTTTTTT.